This T cell receptor (beta chain) stems from a study of T cells in Graves' hyperthyroidism and ophthalmopathy. Turning to this clonotype: Its antigen remains unknown.

Study-wide results and limits: Before onset, ophthalmopathy was predicted by the model a median 6.5 months earlier. Within blood appeared most thyroid clonotypes that had expanded above 0.001.

This CDR3 region has 14 residues. V was clipped by 3 bases and J by 3 bases; unmatched bases: 4. From germline, CDR1 is DFQATT and CDR2 SNEGSKA (reference sequence). TCR beta CDR3 sequences were amplified from RNA transcripts. Researchers ran a first-round RT-PCR on the TCR CDR3 using the HTBI primer set. TCRdb analysed the multiplex PCR reads with MiXCR anew, one entry per CDR3 protein. The sample holds roughly 500,000 distinct CDR3 sequences, 40% to 55% seen once. Lactation, pregnancy, other autoimmune disease or uncontrolled infection excluded patients. The study based diagnoses on clinical symptoms, serum thyroxine and TRAb, thyroid ultrasound and orbital computed tomography.

V usage is TRBV20-1 and J usage is TRBJ2-1; 8 nucleotides line up with TRBD2. The sequence was collected from an adult woman with Graves' disease, either hyperthyroidism or ophthalmopathy (not recorded which). Source material: peripheral blood or thyroid tissue (not recorded which). The CDR3 region has the DNA TGCAGTGCTAGGAACGGGAGGGGCTACAATGAGCAGTTCTTC. This encodes CSARNGRGYNEQFF.